This T cell receptor (beta chain) stems from a study of blood T cells in healthy people across ages. The overall study: Every two T cells gave about one barcoded beta molecule via template switching.

With a J-beta primer mix and a sample-barcoded 5' primer, a second PCR ran 7 to 11 cycles. TCRdb redid the calling of the 5' RACE reads with MiXCR, one entry per CDR3 protein. The profile covers a few hundred thousand distinct CDR3 sequences, with approximately 51% appearing a single time and 45% to 65% taken by the ten largest. This clonotype was counted a few times. Its antigen is not identified. Per sample, no less than 6 micrograms of total RNA were extracted. Study conclusions and caveats: Considered underestimates were the diversity estimates obtained from one million T cells. The study found more naive CD4+ cells and higher diversity in long-lived than aged donors.

There are 14 residues in the CDR3. V lost 1 base and J 5 bases, leaving 12 bases between the germline ends. Per germline, CDR1 SGHNT and CDR2 YYREEE (reference sequence). This TCR derives from a man aged 60-69 years in good health. J is TRBJ2-5 and V is TRBV5-4; maybe TRBD1 (6 bases). Sequenced input: blood. The CDR3 bases are TGTGCCAGCAGCTTGTCAGGGGATGGGGAGACCCAGTACTTC. Translation gives CASSLSGDGETQYF. Variable domain in full (rest from reference TRBV5-4 and TRBJ2-5): ETGVTQSPTHLIKTRGQQVTLRCSSQSGHNTVSWYQQALGQGPQFIFQYYREEENGRGNFPPRFSGLQFPNYSSELNVNALELDDSALYLCASSLSGDGETQYFGPGTRLLVL.